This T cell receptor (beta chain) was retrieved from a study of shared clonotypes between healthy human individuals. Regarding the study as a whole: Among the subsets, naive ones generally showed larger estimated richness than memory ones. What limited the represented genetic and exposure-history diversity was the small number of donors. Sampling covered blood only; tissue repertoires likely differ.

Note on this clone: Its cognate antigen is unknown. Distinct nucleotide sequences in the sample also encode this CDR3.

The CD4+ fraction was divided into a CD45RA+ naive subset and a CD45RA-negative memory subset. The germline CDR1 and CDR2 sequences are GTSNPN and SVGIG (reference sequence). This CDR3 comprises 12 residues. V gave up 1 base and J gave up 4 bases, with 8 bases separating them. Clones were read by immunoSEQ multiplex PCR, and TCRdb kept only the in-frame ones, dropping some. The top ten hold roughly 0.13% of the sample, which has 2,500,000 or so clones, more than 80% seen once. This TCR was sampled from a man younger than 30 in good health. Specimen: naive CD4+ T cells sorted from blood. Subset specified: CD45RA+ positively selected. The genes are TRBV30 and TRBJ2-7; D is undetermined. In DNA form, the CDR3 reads TGTGCCTGGAGTGCACAGCCTTACGAGCAGTACTTC. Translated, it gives CAWSAQPYEQYF.